This T cell receptor (beta chain) originates from a study of blood T cells in healthy people across ages. Together with a sample-barcoded 5' primer, a J-beta primer mix was included in a second PCR lasting roughly 7 to 11 cycles. TCRdb passed the 5' RACE reads through MiXCR, listing each CDR3 protein once. In the table there are some 1.7 million distinct CDR3 sequences, about 28% of which are singletons. Study conclusions and caveats: When one million T cells were used, diversity estimates were thought to be underestimates.

For this clonotype: Its antigen is currently unknown. At one end the junction does not follow the germline gene, possibly because of a read error.

Healthy Caucasian individuals from Russia aged 6 to 90 were enrolled as donors. No fewer than 6 micrograms of total RNA were isolated from every sample. The CDR3 is 14 amino acids. CDR1 SGHRS and CDR2 YFSETQ come from the germline V gene. The chain joins TRBV5-1 to TRBJ1-4, with TRBD1 matching 7 bases. Sequenced: blood. The source is a woman aged 25 to 39 in good health. This CDR3 is CASSPGQSNEKRFF. The CDR3 DNA reads TGCGCCAGCAGCCCGGGACAGTCTAATGAAAAACGGTTTTTT.